This T cell receptor (beta chain) is drawn from a study of radiation and T cells in renal cell carcinoma. Background on the study: Nephrectomy followed 15 Gy stereotactic body radiation by 4 weeks.

The sample's time point: baseline pretreatment blood. The treatment is: 15 Gy SBRT to primary tumor, nephrectomy 4 weeks later. Serial blood draws occurred at baseline and 2 and 4 weeks post-SBRT. V was clipped by 5 bases and J by 2 bases, with 7 bases between them. The CDR3 is 13 amino acids. Per germline, CDR1 SGHVS and CDR2 FQNEAQ. Sequencing was performed with immunoSEQ multiplex PCR; in TCRdb, only in-frame clones are kept and a portion is missing. The sample lists about 130,000 clones; nearly 90% were seen once. This sample comprised blood, obtained from a patient whose treatment included radiotherapy and nephrectomy. The chain has TRBV7-8 and TRBJ2-1, with no clear D. This clonotype originated in a woman aged 45-65 years with renal cell carcinoma. As DNA, the CDR3 is TGTGCCAGCAGCCCCGGTCCCTACAATGAGCAGTTCTTC. Translating gives CASSPGPYNEQFF.